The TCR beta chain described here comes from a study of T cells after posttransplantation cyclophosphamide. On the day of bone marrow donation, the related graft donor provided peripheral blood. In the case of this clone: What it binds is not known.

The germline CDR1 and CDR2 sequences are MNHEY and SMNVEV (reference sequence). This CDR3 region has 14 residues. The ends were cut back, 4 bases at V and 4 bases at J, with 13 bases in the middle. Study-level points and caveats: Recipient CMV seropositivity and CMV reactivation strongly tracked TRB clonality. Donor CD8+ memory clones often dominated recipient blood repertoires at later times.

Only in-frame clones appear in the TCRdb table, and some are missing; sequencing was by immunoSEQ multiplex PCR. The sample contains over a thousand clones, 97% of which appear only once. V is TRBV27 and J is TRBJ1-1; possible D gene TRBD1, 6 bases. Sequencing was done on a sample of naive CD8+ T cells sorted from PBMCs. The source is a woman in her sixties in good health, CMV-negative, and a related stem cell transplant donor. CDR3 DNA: TGTGCCAGCAGTTCCGGGCGGGGGGCCACTGAAGCTTTCTTT. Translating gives CASSSGRGATEAFF.